The clone carrying this T cell receptor (beta chain) has more than one count but fewer than ten. The antigen remains unidentified. The sample is drawn from a study of identical twins. General study results and limits: The abundant beta clonotypes from cord blood had fewer insertions, and memory repertoires had none of this. Twins shared beta out-of-frame sequences in excess, but this excess was weaker.

Each CDR3 protein gets one entry after TCRdb re-called the 5' RACE reads with MiXCR. The sample consists of about 210,000 distinct CDR3 sequences, around a tenth of them appearing once. V was shortened by 5 bases and J by 10 bases, with 12 bases between the two germline ends. Per the germline V gene, CDR1 is MGHDK and CDR2 is SYGVNS. CDR3 size: 13 residues. Sequenced sample: memory (CD45RO+) T cells sorted from blood. This chain links TRBV25-1 with TRBJ1-6, with TRBD1 as a possible D gene (6 bases). This clonotype was sampled from a woman between 18 and 30 years old in good health. The CDR3 bases are TGTGCCAGCAGTCCAGGGGTGGTCTCACCCCTCCACTTT. Encoded protein: CASSPGVVSPLHF. The variable domain in full, with the rest retrieved from reference TRBV25-1 and TRBJ1-6, is EADIYQTPRYLVIGTGKKITLECSQTMGHDKMYWYQQDPGMELHLIHYSYGVNSTEKGDLSSESTVSRIRTEHFPLTLESARPSHTSQYLCASSPGVVSPLHFGNGTRLTVT.